Here is one TCR beta chain with its context. Its antigen is not known. Library preparation (for TCRbeta) was performed with unique molecular identifiers. TCRdb re-derived calls from the PCR reads in MiXCR, one entry per CDR3 protein. The sample contains about a million distinct CDR3 sequences, under 30% of which appear only once. The data belong to a study of T-cell reconstitution after alpha-beta-depleted transplantation in children. General observations from the study: Diversity of TCRbeta at day 60 was high in some patients, arising from surviving recipient T cells and thymic progenitors. At the one-year point after transplant, T-cell counts and TCRbeta diversity were found to come mostly from T cells that had been newly produced. About two months after transplant, alpha-beta T cells reportedly came from several hundred expanded graft clones.

With 1 base removed from V and 3 bases from J, the gap between germline ends came to 10 bases. This CDR3 is 14 amino acids long. The germline CDR1 and CDR2 sequences are SGDLS and YYNGEE. V gene TRBV9 combines with J gene TRBJ1-2; possibly TRBD1 for D (5 bases). Sample: PBMCs, mostly from graft donor cells, taken 360 days after TCRalphabeta/CD19-depleted stem cell transplant. The source of this sequence is a boy younger than two who had a stem cell transplant for SCID, so the T cells may come from the graft donor. The CDR3 sequence: CASSVRGGDYGYTF. DNA of the CDR3: TGTGCCAGCAGCGTAAGGGGCGGGGACTATGGCTACACCTTC.